One sample yielded the 32 T cell receptor beta chains listed below, sequenced in a study of post-analysis software for immune sequencing data (dated by TCRdb to between 2014 and 2017). Broad study findings and their caveats: Patients showed significantly higher frequencies than controls for five TRBV segments, among them TRBV5-6, TRBV5-1 and TRBV20-1.

The method was PCR. These reads were obtained on an Illumina HiSeq 2500. To reduce PCR and sequencing biases, unique molecular identifiers were built into the TCR beta cDNA libraries. TCRdb ran its own pipeline on the public reads, namely fastp trimming at Q25 and MiXCR clone calling, and kept in-frame beta chains. Records with the same CDR3 protein are collapsed into one entry carrying the most frequent genes and DNA. Across this sample there are hundreds of thousands of distinct CDR3 sequences, with less than 35% seen only once. Together, the top ten hold more than 0.55% of the sample. Their cognate antigens are unknown. Sequenced: blood. These receptors all come from a girl aged 5-17 years with multiple sclerosis.

The chain couples TRBV24-1 to TRBJ2-1, with a possible D match to TRBD1 (6 bases). This CDR3 spans 13 amino acids. CDR1 and CDR2 from the germline V gene are KGHDR and SFDVKD. Trimming removed 8 bases from V and 2 bases from J, with 9 bases in between. The CDR3 sequence is CATKGGTYNEQFF. As DNA, the CDR3 is TGTGCCACCAAAGGGGGTACCTACAATGAGCAGTTCTTC.

As regards this clonotype: A read error may produce the germline difference seen at one junction end. The rearrangement uses TRBV20-1 and TRBJ2-7; D call uncertain. The CDR3 length is 13 residues. Per the germline V gene, CDR1 is DFQATT and CDR2 is SNEGSKA (reference sequence). In DNA, the CDR3 is TGCAGTGCTAGAGATCCACGCCGCTACGAGCGGTACTTC. Protein product: CSARDPRRYERYF.

The V call is TRBV5-6, the J call TRBJ2-3; no reliable D call. From germline, CDR1 is SGHDT and CDR2 YYEEEE. V lost 4 bases and J 2 bases, leaving 11 bases between the germline ends. The CDR3 loop spans 14 amino acids. Here the CDR3 reads CASSVWGPTDTQYF. Here the CDR3 DNA reads TGTGCCAGCAGCGTTTGGGGTCCCACAGATACGCAGTATTTT.

There are a few counts of this clonotype. This rearrangement joins TRBV7-9 to TRBJ1-6, with D unresolved. The CDR3 sequence is 14 residues long. Germline V gene data show CDR1 as SEHNR and CDR2 as FQNEAQ (reference sequence). Trimming took off 4 bases at V and 8 bases at J, with 12 bases between the two ends. CDR3 protein: CASSSYTKDSPLHF. DNA of the CDR3: TGTGCCAGCAGCTCCTACACGAAGGATTCACCCCTCCACTTT.

The sample holds a few counts of this clonotype. The chain has TRBV3-1 and TRBJ1-5; D may be TRBD1 (5 bases). The CDR3 has 14 amino acids. The germline gives CDR1 LGHDT, CDR2 YNNKEL (reference sequence). Trimming took off 5 bases at V and 3 bases at J, with 11 bases between the two ends. The CDR3 protein is CASSDRGLNQPQHF. The CDR3, as DNA: TGTGCCAGCAGCGACCGGGGCCTCAATCAGCCCCAGCATTTT.

The J gene is TRBJ1-5, the V gene TRBV20-1, with D unresolved. CDR1 is DFQATT and CDR2 is SNEGSKA in the germline V gene (reference sequence). The CDR3 is 15 residues long. V lost 6 bases to trimming and J lost 4 bases, with 19 bases between them. The CDR3 nucleotides are TGCAGTGCAGGCCTAGGGTTGGGGTTGAATCAGCCCCAGCATTTT. It is translated as CSAGLGLGLNQPQHF.

V and J are TRBV10-3 and TRBJ2-5, with D perhaps TRBD2 (6 bases). This CDR3 spans 15 amino acids. The germline V gene has CDR1 ENHRY and CDR2 SYGVKD. Deletions cut 0 bases from V and 1 base from J, with 9 bases between. CDR3 DNA sequence: TGTGCCATCAGTGAGTCGCGGGGAGGCCAAGAGACCCAGTACTTC. Encoded protein: CAISESRGGQETQYF.

This clonotype was counted only a few times. The chain employs TRBV28 and TRBJ2-7; D is possibly TRBD2 (7 bases). CDR1 and CDR2 from the germline V gene are MDHEN and SYDVKM. Between the trimmed V and J ends, which lost 7 bases and 3 bases, there was a span of 22 bases. The CDR3 runs to 16 residues. Written as DNA, the CDR3 is TGTGCCAGCACACCGGGGGCGGGAGTTGTCAACTACGAGCAGTACTTC. This sequence encodes CASTPGAGVVNYEQYF.

This clonotype was seen more than once but under ten times. V is TRBV7-6 and J is TRBJ2-1; a weak D match, TRBD2 (5 bases). Germline V lookup: CDR1 SGHVS, CDR2 FNYEAQ. V was trimmed by 2 bases and J by 7 bases, leaving 12 bases between them. The CDR3 sequence is 14 residues long. Written as DNA, the CDR3 is TGTGCCAGCAGCTTATATGGACGGACTAATGAGCAGTTCTTC. Its translation is CASSLYGRTNEQFF.

This clonotype has a handful of counts. The V call is TRBV29-1, the J call TRBJ2-7; 9 bases are a match to TRBD1. Losses at the gene ends were 0 bases for V and 2 bases for J; bases not matched to a gene: 8. CDR3 length: 16 amino acids. Germline lookup yields CDR1 SQVTM and CDR2 ANQGSEA. The DNA for the CDR3 is TGCAGCGTTGAAGATGCCGACAGGGGGAGAACCTACGAGCAGTACTTC. Protein sequence: CSVEDADRGRTYEQYF.

CDR3 in DNA: TGTGCCAGCACCATGGGGGAGAACTACGAGCAGTACTTC. It codes for CASTMGENYEQYF. This sequence joins TRBV7-9 and TRBJ2-7; D could derive from TRBD1 or TRBD2 (5 bases each). The CDR3 is 13 residues long. The V gene's germline CDR1 is SEHNR and CDR2 FQNEAQ (reference sequence). V gave up 7 bases and J gave up 3 bases, with 13 bases separating them.

The gene calls are TRBV9 and TRBJ1-3; 7 positions agree with TRBD1. V lost 2 bases and J lost 0; bases outside the gene matches: 8. CDR1 and CDR2 from the germline V gene are SGDLS and YYNGEE. The CDR3 totals 17 residues. Written as DNA, the CDR3 is TGTGCCAGCAGCGTCTATGACAGGGCGAGCTCTGGAAACACCATATATTTT. Its translation is CASSVYDRASSGNTIYF.

As to this clonotype: With a much larger clone just one base away, this may be a read error. The chain employs TRBV29-1 and TRBJ2-5; possibly TRBD2 for D (6 bases). This CDR3 comprises 12 residues. Looked up from germline, CDR1 is SQVTM and CDR2 is ANQGSEA. Between the trimmed V and J ends, which lost 5 bases and 2 bases, there was a span of 9 bases. Written as DNA, the CDR3 is TGCAGCGTTATCGGGGGACAAGAGACCCAGTACTTC. It yields the protein CSVIGGQETQYF. Together with reference TRBV29-1 and TRBJ2-5, the CDR3 gives the full variable domain: SAVISQKPSRDICQRGTSLTIQCQVDSQVTMMFWYRQQPGQSLTLIATANQGSEATYESGFVIDKFPISRPNLTFSTLTVSNMSPEDSSIYLCSVIGGQETQYFGPGTRLLVL.

The DNA for the CDR3 is TGTGCCAGCAGCCCGAGGACGGCTCCTAGCACAGATACGCAGTATTTT. It is translated as CASSPRTAPSTDTQYF. The chain joins TRBV2 to TRBJ2-3; D is uncertain. V was shortened by 6 bases and J by 0 bases, with 16 bases between the two germline ends. CDR3 length: 16 residues. Germline V lookup: CDR1 SNHLY, CDR2 FYNNEI. The variable domain in full, completed from reference TRBV2 and TRBJ2-3, reads EPEVTQTPSHQVTQMGQEVILRCVPISNHLYFYWYRQILGQKVEFLVSFYNNEISEKSEIFDDQFSVERPDGSNFTLKIRSTKLEDSAMYFCASSPRTAPSTDTQYFGPGTRLTVL.

This clonotype was seen a handful of times. The chain links TRBV29-1 to TRBJ2-5, with 9 bases matching TRBD2. The J call may be in error: the DNA end matches TRBJ2-7 better. CDR1 SQVTM and CDR2 ANQGSEA come from the germline V gene. CDR3 size: 12 residues. CDR3 sequence (DNA): TGCAGCGTTTTAGCGGGAGTCTACGAGCAGTACTTC. This sequence encodes CSVLAGVYEQYF.

A note on this clonotype: This is likely a read error, given that the CDR3 carries no conserved phenylalanine or tryptophan at its end. The CDR3 bases are TGCAGCGTCCCCGTCCGGGGAGATGAGCAGTTCTGC. Its translation: CSVPVRGDEQFC. The chain couples TRBV29-1 to TRBJ2-1; a weak D match, TRBD2 (5 bases). The CDR3 is 12 amino acids. V lost 6 bases to trimming and J lost 8 bases, with 14 bases between them. From germline, CDR1 is SQVTM and CDR2 ANQGSEA.

This clonotype was seen only a few times. The V gene is TRBV21-1, the J gene TRBJ1-2. TRBV21-1 is classified as a pseudogene. The CDR3 contains 10 residues. The CDR3 nucleotides are TGTGCCAGCAGGATCAATGGCTACACCTTC. It is translated as CASRINGYTF.

This clonotype was counted ten times or more. The chain links TRBV29-1 to TRBJ2-3; TRBD1 or TRBD2 may be the D gene (5 bases each). The CDR3 contains 15 residues. CDR1 is SQVTM, CDR2 ANQGSEA, per germline. The V end was cut by 0 bases, the J end by 5 bases, with 15 bases between. In DNA, the CDR3 is TGCAGCGTTGAAGAAGTATCCGGGGCGGGAGATACGCAGTATTTT. Translating gives CSVEEVSGAGDTQYF.

This clonotype was detected once. An end of the junction does not agree with germline; a read error may underlie this. The chain carries TRBV6-5 and TRBJ1-5; 10 bases match TRBD1. CDR3 length: 16 residues. Per the germline V gene, CDR1 is MNHEY and CDR2 is SVGAGI. CDR3 sequence reads: CASSARGTGGNQPQHF. CDR3 DNA: TGCGCCAGCAGCGCAAGAGGGACAGGGGGCAATCAGCCCCAGCATTTT.

The V call is TRBV20-1, the J call TRBJ2-1, with TRBD2 identical over 11 bases. Trimming at V came to 3 bases and at J to 3 bases, leaving 7 bases not matched to a gene. The CDR3 has 16 residues. Germline V gene sequence: CDR1 DFQATT, CDR2 SNEGSKA (reference sequence). CDR3 protein: CSASPLAGGDYNEQFF. The CDR3 DNA sequence: TGCAGTGCTAGCCCCCTAGCGGGGGGCGACTACAATGAGCAGTTCTTC.

This chain joins TRBV7-2 and TRBJ2-1; a weak D match, TRBD2 (6 bases). The germline gives CDR1 SGHTA, CDR2 FQGNSA. With 4 bases removed from V and 3 bases from J, the gap between germline ends came to 19 bases. The CDR3 consists of 17 residues. In nucleotides, the CDR3 is TGTGCCAGCAGCTCCCGCCGGGACTCCTACTTCTACAATGAGCAGTTCTTC. This translates into CASSSRRDSYFYNEQFF.

The V and J genes are TRBV5-1 and TRBJ1-6; D is ambiguous. V gave up 0 bases and J gave up 1 base, with 11 bases separating them. The CDR3 contains 17 residues. Germline CDR1 reads SGHRS; CDR2 reads YFSETQ. Written as DNA, the CDR3 is TGCGCCAGCAGCTTGGAGGGCAGTCGTTCCTATAATTCACCCCTCCACTTT. It yields the protein CASSLEGSRSYNSPLHF.

In this sample, this clonotype turned up a few times. The gene calls are TRBV9 and TRBJ2-2; 10 positions match TRBD1. The germline V gene has CDR1 SGDLS and CDR2 YYNGEE. V shed 1 base and J 4 bases; nucleotides not matched to a gene: 10. This CDR3 is built from 18 residues. CDR3 protein: CASSVFGGQGGFTGELFF. The DNA for the CDR3 is TGTGCCAGCAGCGTATTTGGAGGACAGGGGGGTTTCACCGGGGAGCTGTTTTTT.

In its sample, this clonotype was seen a few times. This sequence joins TRBV6-6 and TRBJ1-5; 7 positions match TRBD1. Losses at the gene ends were 6 bases for V and 4 bases for J; bases not matched to a gene: 6. Germline CDR1 and CDR2: MNHNY and SVGAGI (reference sequence). The CDR3 loop spans 14 amino acids. The DNA for the CDR3 is TGTGCCAGCAGCGTCACAGGGGTTAATCAGCCCCAGCATTTT. Its translation: CASSVTGVNQPQHF.

In its sample, this clonotype was seen a few times. The germline gene is not matched at one end of the junction; a read error may be the cause. This chain connects TRBV5-1 to TRBJ2-1; D not resolved. This CDR3 contains 13 residues. Germline loops: CDR1 SGHRS, CDR2 YFSETQ. Here the CDR3 DNA reads TGCGCCAGCAGCGTGGTCTCCAACAATGAGCAGTTCTTC. Translated, it gives CASSVVSNNEQFF.

A word on this clonotype: A single base separates this from a much larger clone, so it may be a read error. It is likely a read error, because the conserved phenylalanine at the end of the CDR3 is missing. This sequence joins TRBV9 and TRBJ2-5; TRBD2 aligns across 9 bases. The DNA end lines up better with TRBJ2-7; the J call may be wrong. This CDR3 is built from 15 residues. CDR1 and CDR2 from the germline V gene are SGDLS and YYNGEE. The CDR3 bases are TGTGCCAGCAGCGTAGCTACAGCGGGAGGATACGAGCAGTACTGC. This translates into CASSVATAGGYEQYC.

V usage is TRBV7-2 and J usage is TRBJ1-6; tentatively, D is TRBD1 (6 bases). Trimming removed 5 bases from V and 8 bases from J, with 25 bases in between. The CDR3 runs 18 residues. CDR1 is SGHTA, CDR2 FQGNSA, per germline. This chain's CDR3 is CASSNRQDRFRFHSPLHF. CDR3 sequence (DNA): TGTGCCAGCAGCAATCGACAGGACAGATTTCGTTTTCATTCACCCCTCCACTTT.

The chain uses TRBV7-9 and TRBJ1-1; D ambiguous. The V and J ends lost 7 bases and 1 base respectively, with 7 bases between them. This CDR3 region has 12 residues. In germline, CDR1 is SEHNR, CDR2 FQNEAQ (reference sequence). The CDR3 sequence is CASKMGNTEAFF. Here the CDR3 DNA reads TGTGCCAGCAAGATGGGGAACACTGAAGCTTTCTTT.

This clonotype came up a few times. DNA of the CDR3: TGCGCCAGCAGCTCGCAAGCCCAAGAGACCCAGTACTTC. Translating gives CASSSQAQETQYF. The chain combines TRBV5-1 with TRBJ2-5; no reliable D call. V dropped 3 bases and J dropped 1 base, with 7 bases sitting between them. The V gene's germline CDR1 is SGHRS and CDR2 YFSETQ. The CDR3 sequence is 13 residues long.

The sample holds a few counts of this clonotype. The V call is TRBV7-2, the J call TRBJ2-7; 11 nucleotides match TRBD2. After removal of 4 bases from V and 5 bases from J, the junction contained 1 base not matched to a gene. Germline V gene lookup returns CDR1 SGHTA and CDR2 FQGNSA. The CDR3 covers 13 residues. The CDR3 region is CASSWGLADEQYF. CDR3 DNA: TGTGCCAGCAGCTGGGGACTAGCGGACGAGCAGTACTTC.

In this sample, this clonotype turned up a few times. The V and J genes are TRBV12-3 or TRBV12-4 and TRBJ2-5; D might be TRBD1 or TRBD2, each matching 5 bases. Trimming took 6 bases from V and 5 from J, leaving 16 bases between them. The CDR3 sequence is 14 residues long. The CDR3 loop is CASRQFGAPETQYF. The CDR3 DNA is TGTGCCAGCAGACAATTCGGGGCGCCGGAGACCCAGTACTTC.

This clonotype was seen ten or more times. This chain uses TRBV6-5 with TRBJ1-2; possible D gene TRBD1, 5 bases. The CDR3 has 15 amino acids. V lost 3 bases and J lost 4, with 15 bases in between. Germline CDR1 is MNHEY and CDR2 is SVGAGI. The chain's CDR3 is CASSYGRASGYGYTF. DNA for the CDR3: TGTGCCAGCAGTTATGGCAGGGCATCTGGCTATGGCTACACCTTC.